These 8 T cell receptor beta chains originate from one sample sequenced in a study of siplizumab effects on memory and regulatory T cells. Profiling relied on immunoSEQ multiplex PCR, and the TCRdb table lists in-frame clones only, not all of them. The sample holds 65,000 to 85,000 clones, around 93% seen once. Sequenced sample: CD8+ T cells sorted from blood. Every receptor here comes from a human donor in good health.

Points on this clone: Other DNA sequences from this sample encode an identical CDR3 as well. The chain couples TRBV4-2 to TRBJ2-7; D is uncertain. V lost 3 bases and J lost 5, with 5 bases in between. CDR3 length: 11 amino acids. CDR1 and CDR2 (germline): LGHNA, YNFKEQ. The CDR3 DNA reads as TGTGCCAGCAGCCAGGGGAACGAGCAGTACTTC. Translated, it gives CASSQGNEQYF.

The V and J genes are TRBV7-2 and TRBJ2-1, with D uncertain. Germline V CDR1 and CDR2: SGHTA, FQGNSA. CDR3 size: 14 residues. V lost 4 bases to trimming and J lost 6 bases, with 13 bases between them. The CDR3 here is CASSSEPGINEQFF. CDR3 in DNA: TGTGCCAGCAGCTCCGAACCCGGCATCAATGAGCAGTTCTTC.

This clone was seen just once. CDR3 nucleotides: TGTGCCAGCAGCTGGACAGGGGGTGGCTACACCTTC. This encodes CASSWTGGGYTF. The J gene is TRBJ1-2, the V gene TRBV7-2; 10 bases fit TRBD1. V gave up 4 bases and J gave up 7 bases; unmatched junction bases: 0. This CDR3 is built from 12 residues. Germline lookup yields CDR1 SGHTA and CDR2 FQGNSA.

The chain joins TRBV21-1 to TRBJ2-2; the table gives TRBD1 as D, unverified against the DNA. TRBV21-1 is given as a pseudogene. The CDR3 spans 17 residues. This CDR3 reads CASSKEGIHRGCGELFF. In DNA form, the CDR3 reads TGTGCCAGCAGCAAAGAAGGGATACACAGGGGGTGTGGGGAGCTGTTTTTT.

The CDR3 is CASSQDGGPNQPQHF. The CDR3 nucleotides are TGCGCCAGCAGCCAAGATGGGGGGCCCAATCAGCCCCAGCATTTT. The J gene is TRBJ1-5, the V gene TRBV4-3, with D tentatively TRBD1 (6 bases). The germline gives CDR1 LGHNA, CDR2 YSLEER. V dropped 0 bases and J dropped 3 bases, with 9 bases sitting between them. The CDR3 has 15 residues.

The chain has TRBV9 and TRBJ2-2; 11 bases match TRBD2. Germline CDR1 and CDR2: SGDLS and YYNGEE. The CDR3 is made up of 16 amino acids. Trimming took 6 bases from V and 1 from J; bases not matched to a gene: 5. CDR3: CASTDLAGGNTGELFF. DNA of the CDR3: TGTGCCAGCACCGATCTAGCGGGGGGGAACACCGGGGAGCTGTTTTTT.

This chain joins TRBV29-1 and TRBJ1-1, with D hard to call. Germline V CDR1 and CDR2: SQVTM, ANQGSEA. The CDR3 spans 11 residues. The V end lost 7 bases, the J end lost 6 bases, and 12 bases lay between the germline ends. Here the CDR3 reads CSAQTWAEAFF. Written as DNA, the CDR3 is TGCAGCGCCCAAACTTGGGCTGAAGCTTTCTTT.

The chain employs TRBV7-6 and TRBJ1-1; D gene ambiguous. The V end was cut by 5 bases, the J end by 5 bases, with 9 bases between. This CDR3 has 12 residues. Germline V gives CDR1 SGHVS, CDR2 FNYEAQ. The CDR3 nucleotides are TGTGCCAGCAGCCCCAGAGGGACTGAAGCTTTCTTT. Translated: CASSPRGTEAFF.